This T cell receptor beta chain was profiled in a study of CD8 T cells in ankylosing spondylitis. Making use of molecular barcodes, quantitative 5'-RACE generated TCR beta libraries. TCRdb ran MiXCR on the 5' RACE reads and lists one entry per CDR3 protein. Of fewer than 650,000 distinct CDR3 sequences listed, 9.5% to 15% are singletons. Study findings and constraints: A TCR beta motif of roughly 8 highly homologous variants seemed to mark ankylosing spondylitis blood. Reportedly, matched ankylosing spondylitis synovial fluid was significantly enriched for disease-linked clones. A subset of motif variants has previously been described in the synovial fluid and blood of reactive arthritis.

The sample holds many counts of this clonotype. Its target is not known. The specimen sequenced was blood, either unsorted or a sorted T cell fraction (not recorded which). The receptor comes from a male donor with ankylosing spondylitis.

Here the CDR3 reads CASSPLIAKNIQYF. CDR3 DNA: TGTGCCAGCAGTCCCCTTATAGCCAAAAACATTCAGTACTTC. The rearrangement joins TRBV12-3 or TRBV12-4 to TRBJ2-4; no reliable D call. Trimming cost V 5 bases and J 0 bases, with 8 bases left between them. The CDR3 loop spans 14 amino acids.